These 27 T cell receptor beta chains were sequenced from one sample in a study of T-cell memory formation after mild COVID-19. TCRdb recomputed calls from the 5' RACE reads with MiXCR, one row per CDR3 protein. Here the sample spans under 550,000 distinct CDR3 sequences, around a sixth being singletons. Sequencing used PBMCs or a T cell subset sorted from them (not recorded which). Receptor source: an adult woman who had mild COVID-19 (a few samples of this study predate the infection). Cell type and time point are not known.

Ten or more counts support this clonotype. The chain is built from TRBV7-9 and TRBJ1-2; 9 bases line up with TRBD1. Germline CDR1 SEHNR, CDR2 FQNEAQ (reference sequence). The CDR3 is made up of 14 amino acids. V trimming: 4 bases; J trimming: 8 bases; junction bases outside the gene matches: 8. CDR3 DNA: TGTGCCAGCAGCTCTCAGACAGGGGGAGGAGGCTACACCTTC. This codes for CASSSQTGGGGYTF.

The J gene is TRBJ2-1, the V gene TRBV19; maybe TRBD2 (5 bases). CDR1 is LNHDA and CDR2 is SQIVND in the germline V gene (reference sequence). Trimming took off 6 bases at V and 9 bases at J, with 15 bases between the two ends. This CDR3 has 13 residues. The CDR3 here is CASSLTSGREQFF. DNA of the CDR3: TGTGCCAGTAGCCTAACTAGTGGGCGTGAGCAGTTCTTC.

There are a few counts of this clonotype. The chain is built from TRBV7-3 and TRBJ2-7; a weak D match, TRBD1 (5 bases). The V end was cut by 1 base, the J end by 6 bases, with 19 bases between. The CDR3 contains 16 residues. Germline V gives CDR1 SGHTA, CDR2 FQGTGA. CDR3 region: CASSLKGLGAFSEQYF. The CDR3 DNA sequence: TGTGCCAGCAGCTTAAAAGGTCTAGGGGCCTTCAGCGAGCAGTACTTC.

The rearrangement uses TRBV27 and TRBJ1-2; D unclear. Germline V gene data show CDR1 as MNHEY and CDR2 as SMNVEV (reference sequence). This CDR3 has 11 residues. Deletions cut 6 bases from V and 7 bases from J, with 9 bases between. CDR3: CASRDFSGYTF. CDR3 bases: TGTGCCAGCAGGGATTTCTCTGGCTACACCTTC.

This clonotype was counted only a few times. The CDR3 spells CASSPGPTEAFF. The CDR3 nucleotides are TGTGCCAGCAGCCCTGGGCCCACTGAAGCTTTCTTT. The chain is built from TRBV7-9 and TRBJ1-1; D is unresolved. This CDR3 has 12 amino acids. CDR1 SEHNR and CDR2 FQNEAQ come from the germline V gene (reference sequence). Trimming shortened V by 5 bases and J by 4 bases, and 8 bases separated the two germline ends.

The chain employs TRBV20-1 and TRBJ2-7; 8 positions agree with TRBD2. This CDR3 region has 11 residues. Germline V gene lookup returns CDR1 DFQATT and CDR2 SNEGSKA (reference sequence). The CDR3 bases are TGCACGACGGGGGGGACCTACGAGCAGTACTTC. Translation: CTTGGTYEQYF.

This clonotype was detected a few times. The genes are TRBV15 and TRBJ2-1; D possibly corresponds to TRBD2 (6 bases). V was cut by 3 bases and J by 8 bases, with 17 bases left in between. The CDR3 is made up of 15 amino acids. Germline CDR1 and CDR2: LNHNV and YYDKDF (reference sequence). The CDR3 nucleotides are TGTGCCACCAGCAGGCCCAACGGGGGAATCGATGAGCAGTTCTTC. Protein product: CATSRPNGGIDEQFF.

This clonotype was detected a few times. The chain joins TRBV7-6 to TRBJ2-5; 7 bases line up with TRBD1. This CDR3 region has 17 residues. Per germline, CDR1 SGHVS and CDR2 FNYEAQ. V gave up 5 bases and J gave up 7 bases; unmatched junction bases: 19. The CDR3 loop reads CASSPSYSGTAHRTQYF. The CDR3 bases are TGTGCCAGCAGCCCTAGCTATTCCGGGACAGCGCATCGGACCCAGTACTTC. Looking up the rest from reference TRBV7-6 and TRBJ2-5 gives the full variable domain: GAGVSQSPRYKVTKRGQDVALRCDPISGHVSLYWYRQALGQGPEFLTYFNYEAQQDKSGLPNDRFSAERPEGSISTLTIQRTEQRDSAMYRCASSPSYSGTAHRTQYFGPGTRLLVL.

This chain joins TRBV7-3 and TRBJ2-6; D possibly corresponds to TRBD1 (5 bases). Trimming took off 4 bases at V and 0 bases at J, with 7 bases between the two ends. Germline lookup yields CDR1 SGHTA and CDR2 FQGTGA. This CDR3 has 15 amino acids. CDR3 sequence: CASSSRDSGANVLTF. DNA for the CDR3: TGTGCCAGCAGCTCCAGGGACTCTGGGGCCAACGTCCTGACTTTC.

There are a few counts of this clonotype. The rearrangement joins TRBV27 to TRBJ2-2; no reliable D call. The CDR3 covers 13 residues. Germline CDR1 MNHEY, CDR2 SMNVEV (reference sequence). The V and J ends lost 7 bases and 6 bases respectively, with 12 bases between them. The CDR3 here is CASMKLAAGELFF. Here the CDR3 DNA reads TGTGCCAGCATGAAGTTGGCGGCCGGGGAGCTGTTTTTT.

The V gene is TRBV6-5, the J gene TRBJ1-5, with TRBD1 as a possible D gene (5 bases). Germline lookup yields CDR1 MNHEY and CDR2 SVGAGI. This CDR3 has 13 residues. The V gene lost 2 bases and the J gene lost 4 bases, with 6 bases spanning the gap. Here the CDR3 reads CASSYGTNQPQHF. The CDR3 DNA is TGTGCCAGCAGTTACGGGACTAATCAGCCCCAGCATTTT.

This clonotype was detected only a few times. This chain joins TRBV12-3 or TRBV12-4 and TRBJ2-3; D unresolved. The CDR3 is 14 amino acids. The V end lost 3 bases, the J end lost 1 base, and 8 bases lay between the germline ends. CDR3 region: CASSFAPGTDTQYF. CDR3 DNA: TGTGCCAGCAGTTTTGCCCCTGGCACAGATACGCAGTATTTT.

This clonotype was picked up a small number of times. This rearrangement joins TRBV4-2 to TRBJ1-5; D gene unclear. V was clipped by 0 bases and J by 7 bases, with 13 bases between them. The CDR3 loop spans 15 amino acids. Germline V gene sequence: CDR1 LGHNA, CDR2 YNFKEQ. The chain's CDR3 is CASSQERMGLQPQHF. As DNA, the CDR3 is TGTGCCAGCAGCCAAGAACGTATGGGGTTGCAGCCCCAGCATTTT.

This clonotype was detected a few times. This chain connects TRBV20-1 to TRBJ2-7, with 10 bases aligning to TRBD1. Germline CDR1 reads DFQATT; CDR2 reads SNEGSKA (reference sequence). The CDR3 runs to 13 residues. The V and J ends lost 6 bases and 4 bases, in that order; junction bases with no gene match: 6. CDR3 sequence reads: CSARQGARYEQYF. CDR3 nucleotide sequence: TGCAGTGCGCGACAGGGGGCTAGATACGAGCAGTACTTC.

This chain uses TRBV19 with TRBJ2-7; D perhaps matches TRBD1 (6 bases). The CDR3 contains 15 residues. Trimming pared 3 bases from V and 2 bases from J, leaving 14 bases between. Per the germline V gene, CDR1 is LNHDA and CDR2 is SQIVND (reference sequence). The CDR3 reads CASSIQGSWAYEQYF. CDR3 nucleotides: TGTGCCAGTAGTATCCAGGGGAGTTGGGCCTACGAGCAGTACTTC.

At least ten counts were recorded for this clonotype. V usage is TRBV5-1 and J usage is TRBJ2-1; 7 positions agree with TRBD2. CDR3 length: 13 residues. CDR1 SGHRS and CDR2 YFSETQ come from the germline V gene. V was pared by 1 base and J by 10 bases, with 5 bases of the junction left unmatched. CDR3 sequence reads: CASSLRGEQEQFF. The DNA of the CDR3 is TGCGCCAGCAGCTTGCGGGGGGAACAGGAGCAGTTCTTC.

In its sample, this clonotype was seen a few times. The chain uses TRBV5-1 and TRBJ1-1; D is unclear. V lost 2 bases, J lost 2 bases, and 10 bases lay in between. CDR1 and CDR2 from the germline V gene are SGHRS and YFSETQ. This CDR3 has 14 residues. CDR3 in amino acids: CASSLKPPNTEAFF. The CDR3 nucleotides are TGCGCCAGCAGCTTAAAGCCCCCTAACACTGAAGCTTTCTTT. Variable domain in full (rest from reference TRBV5-1 and TRBJ1-1): KAGVTQTPRYLIKTRGQQVTLSCSPISGHRSVSWYQQTPGQGLQFLFEYFSETQRNKGNFPGRFSGRQFSNSRSEMNVSTLELGDSALYLCASSLKPPNTEAFFGQGTRLTVV.

The CDR3 nucleotides read TGCGCCAGCAGCCAGGGGGGGGCTAACTATGGCTACACCTTC. This codes for CASSQGGANYGYTF. This chain joins TRBV4-1 and TRBJ1-2, with a possible D match to TRBD1 (5 bases). This CDR3 is built from 14 residues. The V and J ends lost 3 bases and 0 bases respectively, with 8 bases between them. Germline assignment: CDR1 MGHRA and CDR2 YSYEKL.

In its sample, this clonotype was seen a few times. The chain combines TRBV6-1 with TRBJ1-1, with no clear D. Germline CDR1 reads MNHNS; CDR2 reads SASEGT. This CDR3 spans 19 amino acids. V shed 5 bases and J shed 4 bases, with 29 bases lying between them. The CDR3 protein is CASSPRRWGDGNGGTEAFF. For the CDR3, the DNA is TGTGCCAGCAGTCCCCGTCGGTGGGGAGATGGGAATGGTGGCACTGAAGCTTTCTTT.

The chain recombines TRBV13 with TRBJ1-1, with unresolved D. Germline lookup yields CDR1 PRHDT and CDR2 FYEKMQ (reference sequence). Trimming shortened V by 5 bases and J by 2 bases, and 15 bases separated the two germline ends. CDR3 length equals 15 residues. Here the CDR3 reads CASSLAGWGNTEAFF. For the CDR3, the DNA is TGTGCCAGCAGCCTCGCGGGCTGGGGTAACACTGAAGCTTTCTTT.

This clonotype was seen a few times. The chain uses TRBV3-1 and TRBJ1-5, with TRBD1 matching 11 bases. The J segment lost 7 bases and the V segment lost 4 bases, leaving 18 bases of the junction unmatched. Germline V gives CDR1 LGHDT, CDR2 YNNKEL (reference sequence). CDR3 length: 19 residues. In DNA, the CDR3 is TGTGCCAGCAGCCCTTCGGTCGGACAGGGGGCAGGTAGGAGGCAGCCCCAGCATTTT. This translates into CASSPSVGQGAGRRQPQHF.

A few counts support this clonotype. This chain uses TRBV5-1 with TRBJ2-7; TRBD1 agrees at 8 bases. This CDR3 has 15 amino acids. J was trimmed by 0 bases and V by 4 bases; bases with no gene match: 6. CDR1 is SGHRS, CDR2 YFSETQ, per germline. CDR3: CASSVGDRSSYEQYF. DNA for the CDR3: TGCGCCAGCAGCGTCGGGGACAGGAGCTCCTACGAGCAGTACTTC.

This clonotype came up a few times. This sequence joins TRBV5-1 and TRBJ2-7; 7 nucleotides align to TRBD2. The CDR3 is 17 residues long. The germline V gene has CDR1 SGHRS and CDR2 YFSETQ. V trimming: 0 bases; J trimming: 2 bases; junction bases outside the gene matches: 11. For the CDR3, the DNA is TGCGCCAGCAGCTTGGCCCGGACTAGTTTAACCCCCTACGAGCAGTACTTC. This gives the protein CASSLARTSLTPYEQYF.

The V call is TRBV11-2, the J call TRBJ1-2; a weak D match, TRBD1 (6 bases). V was clipped by 3 bases and J by 5 bases, with 25 bases between them. Per germline, CDR1 SGHAT and CDR2 FQNNGV. The CDR3 covers 18 residues. CDR3 protein: CASSFAGGNRERKYGYTF. In nucleotides, the CDR3 is TGTGCCAGCAGCTTTGCGGGGGGGAACAGGGAACGAAAGTATGGCTACACCTTC.

This clonotype was picked up a small number of times. This chain links TRBV14 with TRBJ2-1, with D possibly being TRBD1 or TRBD2 (5 bases each). CDR3 length: 12 residues. Looked up from germline, CDR1 is SGHDN and CDR2 is FVKESK. V dropped 4 bases and J dropped 10 bases, with 11 bases sitting between them. This CDR3 is CASSRYGAEQFF. DNA of the CDR3: TGTGCCAGCAGCCGGTACGGGGCCGAGCAGTTCTTC.

This clonotype was detected only a few times. The chain has TRBV7-2 and TRBJ2-5, with 9 bases lining up with TRBD2. Germline assignment: CDR1 SGHTA and CDR2 FQGNSA. This CDR3 spans 16 amino acids. The V segment lost 1 base and the J segment 4 bases; nucleotides outside the gene matches: 7. CDR3 residues: CASSLDGGGASETQYF. CDR3 nucleotide sequence: TGTGCCAGCAGCTTAGATGGCGGGGGGGCCTCAGAGACCCAGTACTTC.

This chain links TRBV6-5 with TRBJ2-5; a possible D gene is TRBD2 (7 bases). V was trimmed by 2 bases and J by 1 base, leaving 14 bases between them. CDR1 and CDR2 from the germline V gene are MNHEY and SVGAGI. CDR3 length: 16 amino acids. The CDR3 DNA is TGTGCCAGCAGTTACGGGGGGGGCTTTGGCCAAGAGACCCAGTACTTC. It codes for CASSYGGGFGQETQYF.